The 22 T cell receptor beta chains in this list originate from one sample, sequenced in a study of blood T cells in healthy people across ages. Through a sample-barcoded 5' primer and a J-beta primer mix, a second PCR was run for roughly 6 to 12 cycles. TCRdb re-analysed the 5' RACE reads in MiXCR, keeping a single row per CDR3 protein. The sample includes roughly 930,000 distinct CDR3 sequences, approximately 49% of them seen just once. Sample: blood. The receptor source for this set is a man in his thirties or forties in good health.

This clonotype occurred a few times. The V call is TRBV3-1, the J call TRBJ1-2; D not resolved. Germline-derived CDR1 and CDR2 are LGHDT and YNNKEL (reference sequence). This CDR3 has 15 amino acids. V shed 0 bases and J shed 4 bases, with 12 bases lying between them. The DNA for the CDR3 is TGTGCCAGCAGCCAAGAGGCCGGCAGAAGCTATGGCTACACCTTC. It translates to CASSQEAGRSYGYTF.

This chain joins TRBV5-1 and TRBJ2-1, with 10 bases fitting TRBD1. V shed 7 bases, J shed 7 bases, and the junction held 8 bases outside the gene matches. The CDR3 extends over 14 amino acids. CDR1 SGHRS and CDR2 YFSETQ come from the germline V gene. CDR3 residues: CASRWGQGTNEQFF. The CDR3 coding sequence is TGCGCCAGCCGCTGGGGACAGGGGACTAATGAGCAGTTCTTC.

The V and J genes are TRBV6-1 and TRBJ2-2; D possibly corresponds to TRBD1 (6 bases). Trimming took off 8 bases at V and 2 bases at J, with 12 bases between the two ends. There are 14 residues in the CDR3. CDR1 and CDR2 (germline): MNHNS, SASEGT. CDR3 DNA sequence: TGTGCCAGCGGGCAGGGGTTAAACACCGGGGAGCTGTTTTTT. This encodes CASGQGLNTGELFF.

This clonotype was counted at least ten times. The V gene is TRBV7-9, the J gene TRBJ2-7; D gene uncertain. V lost 6 bases and J lost 0, with 6 bases in between. The CDR3 extends over 12 amino acids. Germline V gene data show CDR1 as SEHNR and CDR2 as FQNEAQ (reference sequence). The CDR3 nucleotides read TGTGCCAGCAGTTCCCGCTCCTACGAGCAGTACTTC. As protein: CASSSRSYEQYF.

The rearrangement joins TRBV5-1 to TRBJ2-7; 12 nucleotides line up with TRBD2. The trim removed 7 bases at V and 4 bases at J, leaving 6 bases unmatched. The CDR3 extends over 14 amino acids. CDR1 SGHRS and CDR2 YFSETQ come from the germline V gene. CDR3 nucleotides: TGCGCCAGCCAACTAGCGGGGGGTAGGTACGAGCAGTACTTC. Translation gives CASQLAGGRYEQYF. The whole variable domain, remainder taken from reference TRBV5-1 and TRBJ2-7, is KAGVTQTPRYLIKTRGQQVTLSCSPISGHRSVSWYQQTPGQGLQFLFEYFSETQRNKGNFPGRFSGRQFSNSRSEMNVSTLELGDSALYLCASQLAGGRYEQYFGPGTRLTVT.

The genes are TRBV29-1 and TRBJ2-3, with D maybe TRBD1 (6 bases). Between the trimmed V and J ends, which lost 6 bases and 3 bases, there was a span of 16 bases. Germline lookup yields CDR1 SQVTM and CDR2 ANQGSEA. CDR3 length: 14 amino acids. This chain's CDR3 is CSVVTPGQTDTQYF. Written as DNA, the CDR3 is TGCAGCGTGGTAACCCCGGGACAAACAGATACGCAGTATTTT.

Only a few counts were recorded for this clonotype. The chain recombines TRBV7-9 with TRBJ1-4; D ambiguous. Looked up from germline, CDR1 is SEHNR and CDR2 is FQNEAQ (reference sequence). The CDR3 length is 16 residues. The V and J ends lost 2 bases and 8 bases respectively, with 18 bases between them. CDR3 amino acids: CASSLNGRAGGEKLFF. CDR3 nucleotides: TGTGCCAGCAGCTTAAATGGCAGAGCTGGAGGCGAAAAACTGTTTTTT.

This clonotype was seen at least ten times. J is TRBJ2-1 and V is TRBV6-2 or TRBV6-3, with TRBD1 matching over 8 bases. Germline V gene data show CDR1 as MNHEY and CDR2 as SVGEGT. V lost 6 bases, J lost 4 bases, and 5 bases stayed unmatched. This CDR3 spans 14 amino acids. The CDR3 spells CASRIQGGYNEQFF. The DNA for the CDR3 is TGTGCCAGCAGGATACAGGGGGGTTACAATGAGCAGTTCTTC.

In its sample, this clonotype was seen a few times. CDR3 sequence: CASSQEQSGGPYQETQYF. CDR3 bases: TGCGCCAGCAGCCAAGAGCAAAGCGGGGGCCCGTACCAAGAGACCCAGTACTTC. The genes are TRBV4-3 and TRBJ2-5; 8 positions agree with TRBD2. J lost 0 bases, V lost 0 bases, and 9 bases had no gene match. This CDR3 has 18 amino acids. Germline V gene sequence: CDR1 LGHNA, CDR2 YSLEER.

The chain links TRBV5-1 to TRBJ1-1; D unresolved. This CDR3 spans 12 amino acids. Germline V gene data show CDR1 as SGHRS and CDR2 as YFSETQ. CDR3 sequence: CAVGFEYTEAFF. The CDR3 DNA sequence: TGCGCGGTCGGGTTTGAATACACTGAAGCTTTCTTT.

This clonotype showed up just a few times. The rearrangement uses TRBV7-2 and TRBJ1-4, with 9 bases fitting TRBD1. This CDR3 is 17 amino acids long. The germline gives CDR1 SGHTA, CDR2 FQGNSA. Trimming removed 4 bases from V and 1 base from J; junction bases left unmatched: 7. The CDR3 DNA sequence: TGTGCCAGCAGCTCCTCAGACAGGGGGTTAACTAATGAAAAACTGTTTTTT. Encoded protein: CASSSSDRGLTNEKLFF.

The V call is TRBV4-1, the J call TRBJ1-5; D is undetermined. Germline V gene data show CDR1 as MGHRA and CDR2 as YSYEKL. Trimming removed 2 bases at V and 2 bases at J, with 13 bases between. This CDR3 is built from 16 residues. CDR3 in DNA: TGCGCCAGCAGCCAATCGGGGTCTGGTGGCAATCAGCCCCAGCATTTT. Translated: CASSQSGSGGNQPQHF.

The CDR3 DNA sequence: TGTGCCAGCGAATCGACACCCGGGACAGGGTCCAATGAGCAGTTCTTC. This translates into CASESTPGTGSNEQFF. The V and J genes are TRBV28 and TRBJ2-1, with TRBD1 matching 9 bases. V shed 8 bases, J shed 6 bases, and the junction held 14 bases outside the gene matches. This CDR3 is built from 16 residues. Germline-derived CDR1 and CDR2 are MDHEN and SYDVKM.

J is TRBJ2-5 and V is TRBV20-1, with D uncertain. The CDR3 is made up of 13 amino acids. Between the trimmed V and J ends, which lost 4 bases and 2 bases, there was a span of 11 bases. Germline lookup yields CDR1 DFQATT and CDR2 SNEGSKA (reference sequence). The CDR3 nucleotides are TGCAGTGCTACGGGCCCCACACAAGAGACCCAGTACTTC. This codes for CSATGPTQETQYF.

The chain carries TRBV9 and TRBJ1-6, with D possibly matching TRBD1 (6 bases). Trimming removed 3 bases from V and 0 bases from J, with 16 bases in between. Germline-derived CDR1 and CDR2 are SGDLS and YYNGEE. The CDR3 totals 18 residues. CDR3 coding DNA: TGTGCCAGCAGCGCTTTGGGACACCCGAGCTCCTATAATTCACCCCTCCACTTT. Its protein is CASSALGHPSSYNSPLHF. Full variable domain (remainder filled in from reference TRBV9 and TRBJ1-6): DSGVTQTPKHLITATGQRVTLRCSPRSGDLSVYWYQQSLDQGLQFLIQYYNGEERAKGNILERFSAQQFPDLHSELNLSSLELGDSALYFCASSALGHPSSYNSPLHFGNGTRLTVT.

This clonotype came up a few times. The chain combines TRBV4-3 with TRBJ2-7; D is undetermined. The ends were cut back, 0 bases at V and 6 bases at J, with 12 bases in the middle. The germline CDR1 and CDR2 sequences are LGHNA and YSLEER. The CDR3 is 14 amino acids. The DNA of the CDR3 is TGCGCCAGCAGCCAAGAAGCCCCCCAAAGCGAGCAGTACTTC. This gives the protein CASSQEAPQSEQYF.

The rearrangement links TRBV18 to TRBJ1-4; D ambiguous. CDR1 KGHSH and CDR2 LQKENI come from the germline V gene. Trimming cost V 3 bases and J 0 bases, with 8 bases left between them. This CDR3 is 15 amino acids long. For the CDR3, the DNA is TGTGCCAGCTCACCCATCAGAGCAACTAATGAAAAACTGTTTTTT. Encoded protein: CASSPIRATNEKLFF. Looking up the rest from reference TRBV18 and TRBJ1-4 gives the full variable domain: NAGVMQNPRHLVRRRGQEARLRCSPMKGHSHVYWYRQLPEEGLKFMVYLQKENIIDESGMPKERFSAEFPKEGPSILRIQQVVRGDSAAYFCASSPIRATNEKLFFGSGTQLSVL.

The chain couples TRBV27 to TRBJ2-3, with TRBD2 identical over 7 bases. Germline loops: CDR1 MNHEY, CDR2 SMNVEV (reference sequence). The CDR3 contains 16 residues. Unmatched junction bases numbered 10, after V lost 5 bases and J lost 2 bases. Here the CDR3 reads CASSPLLAHPTDTQYF. In DNA form, the CDR3 reads TGTGCCAGCAGTCCGCTACTAGCGCACCCCACAGATACGCAGTATTTT.

The chain is built from TRBV27 and TRBJ1-1; D remains ambiguous. This CDR3 region has 13 residues. CDR1 and CDR2 (germline): MNHEY, SMNVEV (reference sequence). V lost 6 bases and J 6 bases, leaving 14 bases between the germline ends. The CDR3 loop reads CASSLIGPAEAFF. The CDR3 DNA sequence: TGTGCCAGCAGCCTAATAGGACCGGCTGAAGCTTTCTTT.

The J gene is TRBJ2-7, the V gene TRBV27, with TRBD2 identical over 8 bases. V shed 2 bases, J shed 4 bases, and the junction held 10 bases outside the gene matches. The germline gives CDR1 MNHEY, CDR2 SMNVEV (reference sequence). The CDR3 is 16 amino acids. CDR3 DNA sequence: TGTGCCAGCAGTTTAAGACGGGAGGGCCGAAGGTACGAGCAGTACTTC. Protein sequence: CASSLRREGRRYEQYF.

This chain uses TRBV6-2 or TRBV6-3 with TRBJ2-1; weak D call: TRBD2 (6 bases). CDR1 and CDR2 from the germline V gene are MNHEY and SVGEGT. Trimming removed 1 base from V and 3 bases from J, with 13 bases in between. The CDR3 runs to 16 residues. The CDR3 coding sequence is TGTGCCAGCAGTTACTTGCCTGGTAGCGGCTACAATGAGCAGTTCTTC. It translates to CASSYLPGSGYNEQFF.

This clonotype has just one count. In DNA form, the CDR3 reads TGCGCCAGCAGCTGGGGGGTCGGGACGGAAGGAAACACCATATATTTT. Its protein product is CASSWGVGTEGNTIYF. V is TRBV5-1 and J is TRBJ1-3; D possibly corresponds to TRBD1 (5 bases). This CDR3 contains 16 residues. Germline assignment: CDR1 SGHRS and CDR2 YFSETQ. V lost 3 bases to trimming and J lost 4 bases, with 17 bases between them.